Shown below are 32 T cell receptor beta chains from a single sample sequenced in a study of blood T cell repertoires in COVID-19. TCRdb's copy holds only in-frame clones and misses some; the assay was immunoSEQ multiplex PCR. This sample yields 250,000 to 300,000 clones, of which roughly 90% are seen a single time; about 2% belongs to the top ten. Material: peripheral blood. These receptors were taken from a man aged 25-45 years with active or convalescent COVID-19.

The chain links TRBV7-8 to TRBJ1-1; tentative D call: TRBD1 (5 bases). Per germline, CDR1 SGHVS and CDR2 FQNEAQ. The CDR3 covers 15 residues. The ends were cut back, 6 bases at V and 1 base at J, with 15 bases in the middle. For the CDR3, the DNA is TGTGCCAGCAGGTTGACCGGGACTGGGAACACTGAAGCTTTCTTT. Translation gives CASRLTGTGNTEAFF.

The chain links TRBV9 to TRBJ2-1; unclear D gene. Germline loops: CDR1 SGDLS, CDR2 YYNGEE. CDR3 size: 16 residues. V was trimmed by 0 bases and J by 0 bases, leaving 10 bases between them. For the CDR3, the DNA is TGTGCCAGCAGCGTAGGCCCTCTGAGCTCCTACAATGAGCAGTTCTTC. As protein: CASSVGPLSSYNEQFF.

This clone was seen more than once but under ten times. CDR3 in amino acids: CASSFRVSEKLFF. The CDR3 DNA follows: TGTGCCAGCAGCTTCAGGGTATCCGAAAAACTGTTTTTT. V is TRBV7-2 and J is TRBJ1-4; possible D gene TRBD1, 5 bases. Germline V gene data show CDR1 as SGHTA and CDR2 as FQGNSA. Trimming pared 3 bases from V and 8 bases from J, leaving 10 bases between. The CDR3 sequence is 13 residues long. The full variable domain, its missing parts supplied by reference TRBV7-2 and TRBJ1-4, is GAGVSQSPSNKVTEKGKDVELRCDPISGHTALYWYRQSLGQGLEFLIYFQGNSAPDKSGLPSDRFSAERTGGSVSTLTIQRTQQEDSAVYLCASSFRVSEKLFFGSGTQLSVL.

In this sample, this clone turned up a few times. The chain links TRBV6-4 to TRBJ2-3, with 12 nucleotides matching TRBD2. The trim removed 4 bases at V and 4 bases at J, leaving 0 bases unmatched. Germline CDR1 and CDR2: MRHNA and SNTAGT. The CDR3 consists of 14 residues. CDR3 loop: CASSGTSGADTQYF. In DNA, the CDR3 is TGTGCCAGCAGTGGGACTAGCGGGGCAGATACGCAGTATTTT.

This chain links TRBV5-5 with TRBJ1-5; 9 bases align to TRBD1. The CDR3 sequence is 16 residues long. The germline V gene encodes CDR1 SGHKS and CDR2 YYEKEE (reference sequence). V lost 4 bases, J lost 2 bases, and 7 bases stayed unmatched. The CDR3 here is CASSTGTGTRNQPQHF. DNA for the CDR3: TGTGCCAGCAGCACCGGGACAGGGACTCGCAATCAGCCCCAGCATTTT.

This chain uses TRBV4-2 with TRBJ2-3; maybe TRBD2 (7 bases). Between the trimmed V and J ends, which lost 4 bases and 4 bases, there was a span of 18 bases. Germline V lookup: CDR1 LGHNA, CDR2 YNFKEQ. The CDR3 totals 16 residues. The CDR3 DNA follows: TGTGCCAGCAGCCTCCCACGCGAGGGGGGGTCAGATACGCAGTATTTT. It codes for CASSLPREGGSDTQYF.

The V and J genes are TRBV4-3 and TRBJ1-1; tentatively, D is TRBD1 (6 bases). Trimming shortened V by 0 bases and J by 2 bases, and 13 bases separated the two germline ends. CDR1 and CDR2 (germline): LGHNA, YSLEER. The CDR3 runs to 16 residues. The CDR3 region is CASSQDLEDRNTEAFF. CDR3 nucleotide sequence: TGCGCCAGCAGCCAAGATCTCGAGGACAGAAACACTGAAGCTTTCTTT.

The chain has TRBV10-3 and TRBJ1-1; tentative D call: TRBD1 (6 bases). Germline CDR1 ENHRY, CDR2 SYGVKD. This CDR3 has 13 amino acids. V was clipped by 6 bases and J by 5 bases, with 13 bases between them. The CDR3 DNA is TGTGCCATCAGCCCAAGACAGGAGACTGAAGCTTTCTTT. It encodes CAISPRQETEAFF.

The chain is built from TRBV10-2 and TRBJ2-7; D uncertain. The CDR3 consists of 12 residues. The germline V gene has CDR1 WSHSY and CDR2 SAAADI. Trimming cost V 6 bases and J 9 bases, with 15 bases left between them. The CDR3 spells CASRDPQKSQYF. Here the CDR3 DNA reads TGCGCCAGCAGAGACCCACAGAAATCGCAGTACTTC.

V is TRBV6-6 and J is TRBJ1-3; D is uncertain. V was shortened by 6 bases and J by 0 bases, with 9 bases between the two germline ends. The germline V gene has CDR1 MNHNY and CDR2 SVGAGI (reference sequence). This CDR3 region has 14 residues. CDR3 residues: CASSPLNSGNTIYF. Written as DNA, the CDR3 is TGTGCCAGCAGCCCCCTAAACTCTGGAAACACCATATATTTT.

The chain recombines TRBV2 with TRBJ2-7, with 8 bases fitting TRBD2. The germline CDR1 and CDR2 sequences are SNHLY and FYNNEI. This CDR3 is 13 amino acids long. The V and J ends lost 5 bases and 5 bases, in that order; junction bases with no gene match: 5. As DNA, the CDR3 is TGTGCCAGCAGTCGGACTAGCTTAAACGAGCAGTACTTC. Translation gives CASSRTSLNEQYF.

The chain links TRBV19 to TRBJ2-7; 7 positions match TRBD1. Germline V lookup: CDR1 LNHDA, CDR2 SQIVND (reference sequence). This CDR3 has 13 residues. Trimming took 10 bases from V and 0 from J; bases not matched to a gene: 6. The CDR3 DNA follows: TGTGCCACCGAGGACAGGAACTCCTACGAGCAGTACTTC. It codes for CATEDRNSYEQYF.

The chain combines TRBV7-9 with TRBJ2-1; 13 nucleotides align to TRBD2. The CDR3 spans 15 residues. Germline-derived CDR1 and CDR2 are SEHNR and FQNEAQ (reference sequence). V dropped 5 bases and J dropped 8; count of bases not matched to a gene: 6. The CDR3 sequence is CASSPGTSGVDEQFF. CDR3 DNA: TGTGCCAGCAGCCCAGGGACTAGCGGGGTCGATGAGCAGTTCTTC.

Written as DNA, the CDR3 is TGTGCCAGTAGTATTTCAGTCGGGGGTGGTCAGCCCCAGCATTTT. It translates to CASSISVGGGQPQHF. This chain joins TRBV19 and TRBJ1-5; weak D call: TRBD1 (5 bases). The CDR3 is made up of 15 amino acids. Trimming pared 3 bases from V and 6 bases from J, leaving 15 bases between. CDR1 is LNHDA, CDR2 SQIVND, per germline (reference sequence).

The rearrangement links TRBV7-2 to TRBJ2-3; TRBD2 aligns across 9 bases. Germline CDR1 is SGHTA and CDR2 is FQGNSA. This CDR3 region has 17 residues. J lost 3 bases, V lost 2 bases, and 9 bases had no gene match. CDR3: CASSLRWAGGLTDTQYF. The CDR3 nucleotides are TGTGCCAGCAGCTTAAGATGGGCGGGGGGGCTAACAGATACGCAGTATTTT.

This rearrangement joins TRBV10-1 to TRBJ2-6; the D gene is possibly TRBD1 (6 bases). Between the trimmed V and J ends, which lost 3 bases and 0 bases, there was a span of 6 bases. The length of the CDR3 is 15 residues. Germline V gene lookup returns CDR1 WNHNN and CDR2 SYGVQD (reference sequence). The chain's CDR3 is CASSEGGSGANVLTF. The CDR3 DNA is TGCGCCAGCAGTGAAGGGGGCTCTGGGGCCAACGTCCTGACTTTC.

CDR3 in amino acids: CASSYGHNNSPLHF. For the CDR3, the DNA is TGTGCCAGCAGTTATGGACACAATAATTCACCCCTCCACTTT. The V gene is TRBV6-5, the J gene TRBJ1-6; a weak D match, TRBD1 (5 bases). CDR3 length: 14 amino acids. CDR1 is MNHEY, CDR2 SVGAGI, per germline. V was trimmed by 3 bases and J by 5 bases, leaving 8 bases between them.

The chain uses TRBV29-1 and TRBJ2-3, with unresolved D. The germline CDR1 and CDR2 sequences are SQVTM and ANQGSEA. Trimming pared 4 bases from V and 6 bases from J, leaving 14 bases between. This CDR3 contains 13 residues. The CDR3 reads CSVGIEYPDTQYF. The DNA for the CDR3 is TGCAGCGTTGGTATAGAATACCCGGATACGCAGTATTTT.

The chain has TRBV4-3 and TRBJ1-1; D gene ambiguous. Trimming stripped 0 bases from V and 4 bases from J, with 12 bases between. The germline V gene encodes CDR1 LGHNA and CDR2 YSLEER. The CDR3 extends over 15 amino acids. The CDR3 region is CASSQEALVGTEAFF. Written as DNA, the CDR3 is TGCGCCAGCAGCCAAGAAGCGCTGGTCGGCACTGAAGCTTTCTTT.

The chain combines TRBV9 with TRBJ2-5; 9 bases fit TRBD1. V trimming: 0 bases; J trimming: 5 bases; junction bases outside the gene matches: 5. Germline CDR1 and CDR2: SGDLS and YYNGEE. The CDR3 is 15 residues long. CDR3 sequence (DNA): TGTGCCAGCAGCGTAGGGTACAGGGGGCGTGAGACCCAGTACTTC. Its translation: CASSVGYRGRETQYF. Full variable domain (remainder filled in from reference TRBV9 and TRBJ2-5): DSGVTQTPKHLITATGQRVTLRCSPRSGDLSVYWYQQSLDQGLQFLIQYYNGEERAKGNILERFSAQQFPDLHSELNLSSLELGDSALYFCASSVGYRGRETQYFGPGTRLLVL.

The V and J genes are TRBV30 and TRBJ1-2, with TRBD1 matching 7 bases. The CDR3 extends over 11 amino acids. Germline CDR1 GTSNPN, CDR2 SVGIG (reference sequence). J was trimmed by 4 bases and V by 5 bases; bases with no gene match: 1. CDR3 sequence: CAWGTVYGYTF. The CDR3, as DNA: TGTGCCTGGGGGACAGTCTATGGCTACACCTTC.

The genes are TRBV3-1 (or the pseudogene TRBV3-2) and TRBJ2-7, with a possible D match to TRBD1 (5 bases). From germline, CDR1 is LGHDT and CDR2 YNNKEL (reference sequence). The CDR3 totals 11 residues. V was cut by 6 bases and J by 5 bases, with 8 bases left in between. In DNA, the CDR3 is TGTGCCAGCAGAGGGGCCAACGAGCAGTACTTC. As protein: CASRGANEQYF.

The chain uses TRBV5-1 and TRBJ2-2, with 7 positions matching TRBD1. The germline V gene has CDR1 SGHRS and CDR2 YFSETQ. The CDR3 extends over 16 amino acids. With 0 bases clipped from V and 4 bases from J, the junction kept 6 bases outside the gene matches. The CDR3 bases are TGCGCCAGCAGCTTGGTACAGGGGTCGGGCACCGGGGAGCTGTTTTTT. Protein: CASSLVQGSGTGELFF. Complete variable domain (other parts from reference TRBV5-1 and TRBJ2-2): KAGVTQTPRYLIKTRGQQVTLSCSPISGHRSVSWYQQTPGQGLQFLFEYFSETQRNKGNFPGRFSGRQFSNSRSEMNVSTLELGDSALYLCASSLVQGSGTGELFFGEGSRLTVL.

The rearrangement joins TRBV18 to TRBJ2-3, with 8 nucleotides matching TRBD2. The CDR3 totals 15 residues. V lost 6 bases, J lost 6 bases, and 11 bases stayed unmatched. The germline CDR1 and CDR2 sequences are KGHSH and LQKENI. CDR3 DNA sequence: TGTGCCAGCTCGCCGAACTTAGCGGGGTCGGATACGCAGTATTTT. Its protein product is CASSPNLAGSDTQYF.

V and J are TRBV2 and TRBJ2-3; 11 bases align to TRBD1. Germline V gene data show CDR1 as SNHLY and CDR2 as FYNNEI. This CDR3 has 16 residues. J was trimmed by 6 bases and V by 4 bases; bases with no gene match: 9. The CDR3 spells CASSASGTGGSDTQYF. The DNA of the CDR3 is TGTGCCAGCAGTGCCTCCGGGACAGGGGGATCGGATACGCAGTATTTT.

The chain carries TRBV5-1 and TRBJ1-2; D is uncertain. This CDR3 is built from 15 residues. The germline V gene encodes CDR1 SGHRS and CDR2 YFSETQ. V lost 0 bases and J lost 0, with 9 bases in between. DNA for the CDR3: TGCGCCAGCAGCTTGGGGCTGGTTACTAACTATGGCTACACCTTC. Protein product: CASSLGLVTNYGYTF.

The chain uses TRBV10-1 and TRBJ2-7, with D maybe TRBD1 (5 bases). This CDR3 is built from 15 residues. Germline CDR1 and CDR2: WNHNN and SYGVQD (reference sequence). Trimming left V 0 bases short and J 3 bases short, with 12 bases between. In nucleotides, the CDR3 is TGCGCCAGCAGTGAGTCATGGCAGGGAAACTACGAGCAGTACTTC. Translating gives CASSESWQGNYEQYF.

This chain joins TRBV14 and TRBJ2-1, with 13 bases that match TRBD2. The CDR3 runs 18 residues. After removal of 3 bases from V and 5 bases from J, the junction contained 10 bases not matched to a gene. Germline CDR1 SGHDN, CDR2 FVKESK. CDR3 nucleotides: TGTGCCAGCAGCCATCTCCTACTGGGGACTAGCGGGGACAATGAGCAGTTCTTC. This gives the protein CASSHLLLGTSGDNEQFF.

The chain combines TRBV7-8 with TRBJ1-4; no firm D call. V was pared by 5 bases and J by 6 bases, with 7 bases between. The CDR3 contains 12 residues. Germline V CDR1 and CDR2: SGHVS, FQNEAQ. The chain's CDR3 is CASSPTDEKLFF. The CDR3 nucleotides read TGTGCCAGCAGCCCTACAGATGAAAAACTGTTTTTT.

The rearrangement links TRBV6-5 to TRBJ1-2; TRBD1 is a possible D gene (5 bases). In germline, CDR1 is MNHEY, CDR2 SVGAGI. The V end lost 10 bases, the J end lost 7 bases, and 22 bases lay between the germline ends. This CDR3 spans 14 amino acids. In DNA, the CDR3 is TGTGCCATCTCATCGGGGGTCCGTAAGGCTGGCTACACCTTC. Translated: CAISSGVRKAGYTF.

This rearrangement joins TRBV7-9 to TRBJ2-1; D unclear. CDR1 SEHNR and CDR2 FQNEAQ come from the germline V gene (reference sequence). The CDR3 is 15 residues long. V lost 6 bases, J lost 7 bases, and 19 bases lay in between. The CDR3 DNA reads as TGTGCCAGCAGTTATCCGATGCCAGTTTTGAATGAGCAGTTCTTC. This encodes CASSYPMPVLNEQFF.

This chain links TRBV10-1 with TRBJ2-1; 10 positions agree with TRBD2. Germline V gives CDR1 WNHNN, CDR2 SYGVQD (reference sequence). V lost 0 bases to trimming and J lost 7 bases; unmatched junction nucleotides: 12. The CDR3 extends over 18 amino acids. CDR3 sequence reads: CASSESDSGGYYPNEQFF. CDR3 nucleotides: TGCGCCAGCAGTGAGTCGGATAGCGGGGGGTACTACCCTAATGAGCAGTTCTTC.